This T cell receptor beta chain originates from a study of blood T cell repertoires in COVID-19. This clone was picked up a small number of times. V was pared by 1 base and J by 6 bases, with 21 bases between. The CDR3 is made up of 17 amino acids. Per the germline V gene, CDR1 is SGHAT and CDR2 is FQNNGV. TCRdb keeps only in-frame clones here, not all; method: immunoSEQ multiplex PCR. The sample has 150,000 to 170,000 clones; about 90% are singletons. Sequenced input: peripheral blood. The clonotype originates from a man aged 50-60 years with acute or convalescent COVID-19. This chain links TRBV11-2 with TRBJ1-2; TRBD1 is a possible D gene (6 bases). CDR3 DNA sequence: TGTGCCAGCAGCTTAGGGGGTCCAGGGGCTCGGAGAGATGGCTACACCTTC. Translation gives CASSLGGPGARRDGYTF.